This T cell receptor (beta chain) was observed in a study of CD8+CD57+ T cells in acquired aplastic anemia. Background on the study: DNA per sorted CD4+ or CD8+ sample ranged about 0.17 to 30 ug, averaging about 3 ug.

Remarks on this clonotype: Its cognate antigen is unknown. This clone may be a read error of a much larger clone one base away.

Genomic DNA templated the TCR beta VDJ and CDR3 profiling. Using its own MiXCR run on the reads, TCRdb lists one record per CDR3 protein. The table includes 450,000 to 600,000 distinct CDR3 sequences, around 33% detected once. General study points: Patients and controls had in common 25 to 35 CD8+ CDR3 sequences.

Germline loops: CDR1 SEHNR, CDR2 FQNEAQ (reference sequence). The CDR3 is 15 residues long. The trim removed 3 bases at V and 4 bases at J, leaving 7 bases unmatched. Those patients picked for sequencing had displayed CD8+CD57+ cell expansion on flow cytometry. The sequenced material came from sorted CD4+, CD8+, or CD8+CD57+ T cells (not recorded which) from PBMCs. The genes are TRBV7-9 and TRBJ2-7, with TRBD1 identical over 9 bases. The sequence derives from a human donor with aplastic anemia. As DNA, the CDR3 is TGTGCCAGCAGCTTTCGGGGGGACAGGGTTTACGAGCAGTACTTC. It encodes CASSFRGDRVYEQYF.